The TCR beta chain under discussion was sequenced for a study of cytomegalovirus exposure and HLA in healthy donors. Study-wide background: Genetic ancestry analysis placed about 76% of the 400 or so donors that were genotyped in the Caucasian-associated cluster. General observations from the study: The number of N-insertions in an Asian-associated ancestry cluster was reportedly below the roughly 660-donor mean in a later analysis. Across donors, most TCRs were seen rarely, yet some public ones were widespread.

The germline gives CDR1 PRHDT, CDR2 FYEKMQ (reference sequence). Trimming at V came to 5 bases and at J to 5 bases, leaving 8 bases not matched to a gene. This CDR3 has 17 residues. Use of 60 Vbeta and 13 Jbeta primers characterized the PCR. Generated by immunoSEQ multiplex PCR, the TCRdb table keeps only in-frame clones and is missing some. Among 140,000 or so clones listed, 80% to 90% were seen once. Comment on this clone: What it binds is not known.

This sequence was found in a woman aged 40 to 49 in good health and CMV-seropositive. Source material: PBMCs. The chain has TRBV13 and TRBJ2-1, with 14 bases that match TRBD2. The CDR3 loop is CASSLGTSGSIDNEQFF. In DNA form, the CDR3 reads TGTGCCAGCAGCCTTGGGACTAGCGGGAGTATCGACAATGAGCAGTTCTTC.